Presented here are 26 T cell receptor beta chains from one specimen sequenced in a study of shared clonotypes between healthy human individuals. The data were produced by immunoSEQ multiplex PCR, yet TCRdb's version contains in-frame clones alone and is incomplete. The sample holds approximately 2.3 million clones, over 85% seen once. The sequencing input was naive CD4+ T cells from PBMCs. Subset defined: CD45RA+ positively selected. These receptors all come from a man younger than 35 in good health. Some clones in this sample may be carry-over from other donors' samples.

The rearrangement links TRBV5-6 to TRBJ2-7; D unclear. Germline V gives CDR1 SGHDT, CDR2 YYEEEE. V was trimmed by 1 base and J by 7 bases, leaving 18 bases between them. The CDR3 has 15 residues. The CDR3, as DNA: TGTGCCAGCAGCTTGCAGCGAGGTCACAACTATGAGCAGTACTTC. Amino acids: CASSLQRGHNYEQYF. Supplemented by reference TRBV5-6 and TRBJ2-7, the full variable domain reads DAGVTQSPTHLIKTRGQQVTLRCSPKSGHDTVSWYQQALGQGPQFIFQYYEEEERQRGNFPDRFSGHQFPNYSSELNVNALLLGDSALYLCASSLQRGHNYEQYFGPGTRLTVT.

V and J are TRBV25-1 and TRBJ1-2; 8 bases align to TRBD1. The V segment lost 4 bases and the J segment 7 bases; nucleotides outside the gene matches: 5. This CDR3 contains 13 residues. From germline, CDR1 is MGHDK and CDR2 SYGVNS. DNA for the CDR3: TGTGCCAGCAGTGTTTCAGGGGGCTTTGGCTACACCTTC. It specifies CASSVSGGFGYTF.

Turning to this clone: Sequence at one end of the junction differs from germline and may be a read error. The CDR3 DNA follows: TGTGCCAGCAGTTTAAGTGGTGTACAGGGAATTGTCGATTTT. Translating it yields CASSLSGVQGIVDF. The rearrangement uses TRBV25-1 and TRBJ2-3, with D possibly TRBD1 on 6 matching bases. This CDR3 region has 14 residues. Germline loops: CDR1 MGHDK, CDR2 SYGVNS. The full variable domain, its missing parts supplied by reference TRBV25-1 and TRBJ2-3, is EADIYQTPRYLVIGTGKKITLECSQTMGHDKMYWYQQDPGMELHLIHYSYGVNSTEKGDLSSESTVSRIRTEHFPLTLESARPSHTSQYLCASSLSGVQGIVDFGPGTRLTVL.

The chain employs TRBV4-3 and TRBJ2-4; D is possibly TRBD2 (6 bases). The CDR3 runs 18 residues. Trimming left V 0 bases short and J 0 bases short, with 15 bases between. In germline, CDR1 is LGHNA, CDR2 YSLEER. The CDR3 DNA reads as TGCGCCAGCAGCCAAGATCGGGAGAGAAAACTAGCCAAAAACATTCAGTACTTC. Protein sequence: CASSQDRERKLAKNIQYF.

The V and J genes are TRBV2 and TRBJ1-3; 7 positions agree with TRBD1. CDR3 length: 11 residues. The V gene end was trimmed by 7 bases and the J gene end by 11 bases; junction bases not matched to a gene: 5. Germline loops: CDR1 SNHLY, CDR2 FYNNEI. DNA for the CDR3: TGTGCCAGCACGACAGGGTTGCCCATATATTTT. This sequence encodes CASTTGLPIYF.

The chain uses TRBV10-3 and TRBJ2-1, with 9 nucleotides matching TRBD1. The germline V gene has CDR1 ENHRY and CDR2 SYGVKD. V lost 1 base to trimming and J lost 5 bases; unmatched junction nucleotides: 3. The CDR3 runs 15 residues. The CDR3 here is CAISEYGTGNNEQFF. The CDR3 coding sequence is TGTGCCATCAGTGAGTATGGGACAGGGAACAATGAGCAGTTCTTC.

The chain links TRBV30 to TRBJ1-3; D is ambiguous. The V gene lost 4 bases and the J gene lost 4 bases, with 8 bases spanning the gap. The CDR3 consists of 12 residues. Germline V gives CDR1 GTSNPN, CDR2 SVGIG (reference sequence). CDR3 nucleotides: TGTGCCTGGAACGTGGGAGGAAACACCATATATTTT. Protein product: CAWNVGGNTIYF.

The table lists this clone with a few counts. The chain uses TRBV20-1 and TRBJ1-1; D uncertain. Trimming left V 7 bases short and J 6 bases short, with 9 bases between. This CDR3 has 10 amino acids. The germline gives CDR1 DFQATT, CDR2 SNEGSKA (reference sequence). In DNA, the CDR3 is TGCAGTGTTCCGGCCCCTGAAGCTTTCTTT. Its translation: CSVPAPEAFF.

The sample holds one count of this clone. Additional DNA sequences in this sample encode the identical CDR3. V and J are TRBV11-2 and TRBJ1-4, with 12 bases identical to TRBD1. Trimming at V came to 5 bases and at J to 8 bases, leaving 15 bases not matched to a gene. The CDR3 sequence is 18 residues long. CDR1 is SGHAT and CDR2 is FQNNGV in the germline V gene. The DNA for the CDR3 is TGTGCCAGCAGCCGTACCCGGGACAGGGGGCCGAAAGGGGAAAAACTGTTTTTT. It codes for CASSRTRDRGPKGEKLFF.

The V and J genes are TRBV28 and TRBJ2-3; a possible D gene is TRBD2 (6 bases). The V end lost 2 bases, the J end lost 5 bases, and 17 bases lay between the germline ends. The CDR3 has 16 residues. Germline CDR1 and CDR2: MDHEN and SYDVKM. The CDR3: CASSLRTIQVVDTQYF. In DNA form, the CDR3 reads TGTGCCAGCAGTTTAAGGACTATTCAGGTCGTAGATACGCAGTATTTT.

The CDR3 DNA reads TGTGCCTGGAGTGCGATCACGGAACCCTATGGCTACACCTTC. Its translation is CAWSAITEPYGYTF. The rearrangement joins TRBV30 to TRBJ1-2; D gene uncertain. CDR3 length: 14 amino acids. The V end lost 1 base, the J end lost 4 bases, and 13 bases lay between the germline ends. Looked up from germline, CDR1 is GTSNPN and CDR2 is SVGIG (reference sequence).

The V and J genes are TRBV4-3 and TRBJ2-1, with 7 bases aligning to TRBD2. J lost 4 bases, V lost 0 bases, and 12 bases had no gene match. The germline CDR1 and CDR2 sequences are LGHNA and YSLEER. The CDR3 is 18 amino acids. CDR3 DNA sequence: TGCGCCAGCAGCCAAGATCATGAAGGACTAGTTGGTTACAATGAGCAGTTCTTC. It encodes CASSQDHEGLVGYNEQFF.

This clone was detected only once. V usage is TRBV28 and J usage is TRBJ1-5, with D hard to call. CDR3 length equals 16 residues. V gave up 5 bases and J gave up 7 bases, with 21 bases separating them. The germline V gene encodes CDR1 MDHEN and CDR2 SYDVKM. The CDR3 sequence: CASSLPRFEVLQPQHF. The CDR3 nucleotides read TGTGCCAGCAGTCTGCCCCGTTTCGAGGTTTTACAGCCCCAGCATTTT.

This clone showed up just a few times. In nucleotides, the CDR3 is TGTGCCAGCAGCTTAGGTGTGGCAGATAGCAATCAGCCCCAGCATTTT. Translating it yields CASSLGVADSNQPQHF. This chain uses TRBV7-4 with TRBJ1-5; D unclear. CDR3 length: 16 residues. Germline CDR1 and CDR2: SGHVT and SQSDAQ. V lost 1 base to trimming and J lost 0 bases, with 10 bases between them.

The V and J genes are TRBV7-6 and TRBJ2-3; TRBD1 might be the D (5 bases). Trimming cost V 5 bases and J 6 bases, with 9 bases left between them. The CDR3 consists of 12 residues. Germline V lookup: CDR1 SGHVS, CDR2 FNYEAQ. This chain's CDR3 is CASSARQDTQYF. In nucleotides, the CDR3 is TGTGCCAGCAGCGCCCGACAGGATACGCAGTATTTT.

The CDR3 nucleotides are TGTGCCAGCAGTTATTCGGTGACAGGGCAAATGGGGTCCTACGAGCAGTACTTC. It codes for CASSYSVTGQMGSYEQYF. The chain employs TRBV6-9 and TRBJ2-7; 7 bases map to TRBD1. The germline V gene has CDR1 MNHGY and CDR2 SVAAGI. The V segment lost 0 bases and the J segment 1 base; nucleotides outside the gene matches: 12. The CDR3 runs to 18 residues.

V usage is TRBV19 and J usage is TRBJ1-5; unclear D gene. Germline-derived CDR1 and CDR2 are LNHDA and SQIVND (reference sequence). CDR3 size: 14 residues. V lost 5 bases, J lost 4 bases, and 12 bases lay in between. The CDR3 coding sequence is TGTGCCAGTAGTGTAAGTTGGGTAAATCAGCCCCAGCATTTT. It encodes CASSVSWVNQPQHF.

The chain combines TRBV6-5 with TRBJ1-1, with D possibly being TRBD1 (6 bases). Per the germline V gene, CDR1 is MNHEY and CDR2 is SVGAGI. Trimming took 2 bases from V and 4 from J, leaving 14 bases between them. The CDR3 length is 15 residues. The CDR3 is CASSYHTGMGTEAFF. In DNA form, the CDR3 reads TGTGCCAGCAGTTACCATACAGGGATGGGCACTGAAGCTTTCTTT.

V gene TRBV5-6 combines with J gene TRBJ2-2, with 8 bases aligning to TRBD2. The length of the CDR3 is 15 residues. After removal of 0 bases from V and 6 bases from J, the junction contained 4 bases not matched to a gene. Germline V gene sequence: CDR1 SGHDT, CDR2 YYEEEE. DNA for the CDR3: TGTGCCAGCAGCTTGGTAGCGGGGCGGGCCGGGGAGCTGTTTTTT. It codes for CASSLVAGRAGELFF.

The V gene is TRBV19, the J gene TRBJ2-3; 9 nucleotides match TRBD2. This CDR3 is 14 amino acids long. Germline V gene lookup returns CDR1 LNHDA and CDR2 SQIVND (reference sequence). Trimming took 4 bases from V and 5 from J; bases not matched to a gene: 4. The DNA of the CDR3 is TGTGCCAGTAGTACGCTAGCGGGAATAGATACGCAGTATTTT. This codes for CASSTLAGIDTQYF. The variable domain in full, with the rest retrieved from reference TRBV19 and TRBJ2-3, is DGGITQSPKYLFRKEGQNVTLSCEQNLNHDAMYWYRQDPGQGLRLIYYSQIVNDFQKGDIAEGYSVSREKKESFPLTVTSAQKNPTAFYLCASSTLAGIDTQYFGPGTRLTVL.

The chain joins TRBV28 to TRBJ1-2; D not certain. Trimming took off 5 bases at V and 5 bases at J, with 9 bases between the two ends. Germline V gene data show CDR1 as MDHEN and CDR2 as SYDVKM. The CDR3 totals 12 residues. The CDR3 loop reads CASSQNRYGYTF. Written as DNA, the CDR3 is TGTGCCAGCAGTCAGAACCGTTATGGCTACACCTTC.

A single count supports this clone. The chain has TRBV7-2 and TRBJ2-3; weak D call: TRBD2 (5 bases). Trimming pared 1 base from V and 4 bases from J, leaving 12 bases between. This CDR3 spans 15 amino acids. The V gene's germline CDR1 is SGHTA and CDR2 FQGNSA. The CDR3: CASSLGATGSDTQYF. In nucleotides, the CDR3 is TGTGCCAGCAGCTTAGGGGCAACGGGGTCAGATACGCAGTATTTT.

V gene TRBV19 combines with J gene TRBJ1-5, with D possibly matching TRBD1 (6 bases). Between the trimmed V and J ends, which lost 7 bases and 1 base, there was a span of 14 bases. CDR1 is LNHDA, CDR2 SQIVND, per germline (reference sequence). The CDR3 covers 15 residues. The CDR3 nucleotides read TGTGCCAGTAAAGGAACAGGGACGAGCAATCAGCCCCAGCATTTT. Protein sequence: CASKGTGTSNQPQHF.

For the CDR3, the DNA is TGTGCCAGCAGTCAATTGACAGGGATCTCCTACGAGCAGTACTTC. Translating gives CASSQLTGISYEQYF. The rearrangement joins TRBV6-1 to TRBJ2-7; TRBD1 agrees at 7 bases. V lost 5 bases to trimming and J lost 0 bases; unmatched junction nucleotides: 7. The CDR3 loop spans 15 amino acids. Germline values: CDR1 MNHNS, CDR2 SASEGT.

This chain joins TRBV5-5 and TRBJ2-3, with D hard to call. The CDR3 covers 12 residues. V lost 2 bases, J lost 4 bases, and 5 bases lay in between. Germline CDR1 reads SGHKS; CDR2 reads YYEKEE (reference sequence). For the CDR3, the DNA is TGTGCCAGCAGCTTTTCCGCAGATACGCAGTATTTT. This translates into CASSFSADTQYF.

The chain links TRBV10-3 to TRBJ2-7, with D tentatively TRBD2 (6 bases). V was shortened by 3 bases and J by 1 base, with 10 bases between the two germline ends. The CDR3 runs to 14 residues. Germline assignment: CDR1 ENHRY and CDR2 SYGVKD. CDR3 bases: TGTGCCATCAGTGATTTGGGACTTTCCTACGAGCAGTACTTC. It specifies CAISDLGLSYEQYF.